Listed below are T cell receptor beta chains from one sample, sequenced in a study of identical twins. TCRdb itself ran the 5' RACE reads through MiXCR, one entry per CDR3 protein. The sample contains around 200,000 distinct CDR3 sequences, 9.4% of which appear only once. Sequenced material: memory (CD45RO+) T cells sorted from blood. Receptor source: a woman between 18 and 29 years old in good health. Each CDR3 is given with its conserved first and last residue. Some rows mark clone size as missing; the rest say once, few, many or name a class of expanded clone.

size,V,J,CDR3
many,TRBV2,TRBJ2-3,CASSDYGRTDTQYF
NA,TRBV5-1,TRBJ2-7,CASSLLGQGAYEQYF
NA,TRBV18,TRBJ2-1,CASSPDPWDRAYNEQFF
many,TRBV3-1,TRBJ2-2,CASSQTSGNTGELFF
many,TRBV5-1,TRBJ2-1,CASSSSPWIAGGSSYNEQFF
many,TRBV12-3/TRBV12-4,TRBJ1-5,CASSPSGRSNQPQHF
many,TRBV7-9,TRBJ2-7,CASSAPGQGGPEQYF
many,TRBV7-3,TRBJ2-1,CASSLIGSGDNEQFF
many,TRBV10-3,TRBJ2-1,CAISDGSGNEQFF
NA,TRBV6-2/TRBV6-3,TRBJ1-5,CASRLTGEVQPQHF
few,TRBV4-3,TRBJ2-7,CASSASQGFEQYF
few,TRBV6-2/TRBV6-3,TRBJ1-1,CASSPETGDVTEAFF
NA,TRBV3-1,TRBJ2-7,CASSQDQQANPYEQYF
few,TRBV5-1,TRBJ1-2,CASSHGTIATSGYTF
few,TRBV5-1,TRBJ1-4,CASSLIGQRSEKLFF
NA,TRBV20-1,TRBJ2-5,CSAPARGAGRVDEETQYF
NA,TRBV11-1,TRBJ2-7,CASSLMATAYEQYF
many,TRBV10-3,TRBJ1-5,CAISESGGQGQPQHF
few,TRBV19,TRBJ2-2,CASSTPTGRGELFF
NA,TRBV12-3/TRBV12-4,TRBJ1-2,CASSFGQPSNYGYTF
few,TRBV25-1,TRBJ2-3,CASSEEVSSTDTQYF
many,TRBV5-1,TRBJ2-7,CASSLPGDEQYF